Listed below are T cell receptor beta chains from one sample, sequenced in a study of blood T cell repertoires in COVID-19. Profiling relied on immunoSEQ multiplex PCR, and the TCRdb table lists in-frame clones only, not all of them. The sample lists 150,000 to 200,000 clones; roughly 85% were seen once. Input material: peripheral blood. The receptors originated from a woman aged 45-65 years with COVID-19, enrolled during active disease. CDR3s include the opening cysteine and the closing phenylalanine or tryptophan. D genes are given only for firm matches. Clone size is not always given. Where it is, it says once, few, many or a class for expanded clones.

d_gene: TRBD1; abundance: -; j_gene: TRBJ1-5; v_gene: TRBV28; CDR3nt: TGTGCCAGCAGTTCGTGGACAGGCGGCAATCAGCCCCAGCATTTT; CDR3aa: CASSSWTGGNQPQHF
d_gene: -; abundance: few; j_gene: TRBJ1-2; v_gene: TRBV24-1; CDR3nt: TGTGCCACCAGTGACTCGCCCACCCAGGGCCTTTATGGCTACACCTTC; CDR3aa: CATSDSPTQGLYGYTF
d_gene: -; abundance: -; j_gene: TRBJ1-2; v_gene: TRBV6-5; CDR3nt: TGTGCCAGCAGTCGGGGGTTTGAGAAGGGCTACACCTTC; CDR3aa: CASSRGFEKGYTF
d_gene: TRBD1; abundance: -; j_gene: TRBJ2-3; v_gene: TRBV5-1; CDR3nt: TGCGCCAGCAGCTTGAGTCGGACAGGGGGCTCAGATACGCAGTATTTT; CDR3aa: CASSLSRTGGSDTQYF
d_gene: -; abundance: once; j_gene: TRBJ2-1; v_gene: TRBV6-5; CDR3nt: TGTGCCAGCAGTTACGGGTCTGCGGGGACCAATGAGCAGTTCTTC; CDR3aa: CASSYGSAGTNEQFF
d_gene: TRBD1; abundance: -; j_gene: TRBJ1-5; v_gene: TRBV9; CDR3nt: TGTGCCAGCAGCGTAGGAGGGGGCTACCAGCCCCAGCATTTT; CDR3aa: CASSVGGGYQPQHF
d_gene: TRBD2; abundance: -; j_gene: TRBJ2-7; v_gene: TRBV10-3; CDR3nt: TGTGCCATCAGCTCGGGACTAGCGGGAGTCTCCTACGAGCAGTACTTC; CDR3aa: CAISSGLAGVSYEQYF
d_gene: TRBD1; abundance: -; j_gene: TRBJ2-5; v_gene: TRBV12-5; CDR3nt: TGTGCTAGTGGTTTGGGCGGGACAGGTCCAAAAGAGACCCAGTACTTC; CDR3aa: CASGLGGTGPKETQYF
d_gene: -; abundance: -; j_gene: TRBJ2-3; v_gene: TRBV21-1; CDR3nt: TGTGCCAGCAGCAGCCCCCGGGACAGCCACACAGATACGCAGTATTTT; CDR3aa: CASSSPRDSHTDTQYF
d_gene: -; abundance: few; j_gene: TRBJ1-1; v_gene: TRBV2; CDR3nt: TGTGCCAGCAGTGAAAACATGCAGGCCGGCACTGAAGCTTTCTTT; CDR3aa: CASSENMQAGTEAFF
d_gene: TRBD1; abundance: few; j_gene: TRBJ2-7; v_gene: TRBV6-5; CDR3nt: TGTGCCAGCAGTTACTCGAACAGGGGGTCCTCCGAGCAGTACTTC; CDR3aa: CASSYSNRGSSEQYF
d_gene: -; abundance: -; j_gene: TRBJ2-3; v_gene: TRBV28; CDR3nt: TGTGCCAGCAGCAACAGTTACACAGATACGCAGTATTTT; CDR3aa: CASSNSYTDTQYF
d_gene: -; abundance: -; j_gene: TRBJ1-1; v_gene: TRBV15; CDR3nt: TGTGCCACCAGCCGGGGGAACACTGAAGCTTTCTTT; CDR3aa: CATSRGNTEAFF
d_gene: -; abundance: -; j_gene: TRBJ2-7; v_gene: TRBV29-1; CDR3nt: TGCAGCGTCGACAGGAGTTCAAACGAGCAGTACTTC; CDR3aa: CSVDRSSNEQYF
d_gene: TRBD2; abundance: -; j_gene: TRBJ2-7; v_gene: TRBV6-1; CDR3nt: TGTGCCAGCAGTGAGAGACGACTAGCGGGGGTCGAGCAGTACTTC; CDR3aa: CASSERRLAGVEQYF
d_gene: TRBD1; abundance: -; j_gene: TRBJ1-2; v_gene: TRBV7-9; CDR3nt: TGTGCCAGCAGCCCTATCGAGGACAGGTTTGGCTACACCTTC; CDR3aa: CASSPIEDRFGYTF
d_gene: -; abundance: once; j_gene: TRBJ2-5; v_gene: TRBV6-2/TRBV6-3; CDR3nt: TGTGCCAGCAGTTACTCGGGCAGGCCGGGGGAGACCCAGTACTTC; CDR3aa: CASSYSGRPGETQYF
d_gene: -; abundance: -; j_gene: TRBJ1-3; v_gene: TRBV9; CDR3nt: TGTGCCAGCAGCGTAGAAGGGGCAGGTGCTGGAAACACCATATATTTT; CDR3aa: CASSVEGAGAGNTIYF
d_gene: TRBD1; abundance: -; j_gene: TRBJ1-1; v_gene: TRBV4-2; CDR3nt: TGTGCCAGCAGCCAAGTTGGACAGGAGAACACTGAAGCTTTCTTT; CDR3aa: CASSQVGQENTEAFF
d_gene: -; abundance: few; j_gene: TRBJ1-6; v_gene: TRBV7-9; CDR3nt: TGTGCCAGCAGCTTAGACAGAGATAATTCACCCCTCCACTTT; CDR3aa: CASSLDRDNSPLHF
d_gene: -; abundance: -; j_gene: TRBJ1-5; v_gene: TRBV19; CDR3nt: TGTGCCAGTAGTTTCGGGACTGGCGATCAGCCCCAGCATTTT; CDR3aa: CASSFGTGDQPQHF
d_gene: -; abundance: -; j_gene: TRBJ1-2; v_gene: TRBV6-5; CDR3nt: TGTGCCAGCAGTTATGACTTGTCGATGGGCTACACCTTC; CDR3aa: CASSYDLSMGYTF
d_gene: -; abundance: -; j_gene: TRBJ1-1; v_gene: TRBV7-8; CDR3nt: TGTGCCAGCAGCTTGGAGTTCGGTTCTGGGACTGAAGCTTTCTTT; CDR3aa: CASSLEFGSGTEAFF
d_gene: -; abundance: once; j_gene: TRBJ1-2; v_gene: TRBV6-5; CDR3nt: TGTGCCAGCAGTTACTCGGGGGAGGGGAGCTACACCTTC; CDR3aa: CASSYSGEGSYTF
d_gene: TRBD2; abundance: -; j_gene: TRBJ2-1; v_gene: TRBV6-1; CDR3nt: TGTGCCAGCAGTGAATGGGGACTAGCGGGGTCAGAGAATGAGCAGTTCTTC; CDR3aa: CASSEWGLAGSENEQFF
d_gene: -; abundance: -; j_gene: TRBJ1-4; v_gene: TRBV7-6; CDR3nt: TGTGCCAGCAGTGAAAGGGGAGGAACTAATGAAAAACTGTTTTTT; CDR3aa: CASSERGGTNEKLFF
d_gene: -; abundance: -; j_gene: TRBJ1-3; v_gene: TRBV29-1; CDR3nt: TGCAGCGTTGAAAGGGGCGCCGGTGGAAACACCATATATTTT; CDR3aa: CSVERGAGGNTIYF
d_gene: -; abundance: few; j_gene: TRBJ1-1; v_gene: TRBV9; CDR3nt: TGTGCCAGCAGCAAGCGGACGCAACTGAACACTGAAGCTTTCTTT; CDR3aa: CASSKRTQLNTEAFF
d_gene: -; abundance: many; j_gene: TRBJ1-1; v_gene: TRBV7-9; CDR3nt: TGTGCCAGCAGCTCTCAGGGGCGCACTGAAGCTTTCTTT; CDR3aa: CASSSQGRTEAFF
d_gene: TRBD2; abundance: -; j_gene: TRBJ2-7; v_gene: TRBV9; CDR3nt: TGTGCCAGCAGCGTAGATGGCGGGGGGAACTCCTACGAGCAGTACTTC; CDR3aa: CASSVDGGGNSYEQYF
d_gene: -; abundance: once; j_gene: TRBJ1-6; v_gene: TRBV11-3; CDR3nt: TGTGCCAGCGTCCAGGGTTCGGACAATTCACCCCTCCACTTT; CDR3aa: CASVQGSDNSPLHF
d_gene: -; abundance: -; j_gene: TRBJ2-5; v_gene: TRBV9; CDR3nt: TGTGCCAGCAGTAAGGAGGCGGGGGCCCAAGAGACCCAGTACTTC; CDR3aa: CASSKEAGAQETQYF
d_gene: TRBD1; abundance: -; j_gene: TRBJ1-2; v_gene: TRBV4-3; CDR3nt: TGCGCCAGCAGCCAAGGTCGACAGGGGCTATACTATGGCTACACCTTC; CDR3aa: CASSQGRQGLYYGYTF
d_gene: -; abundance: -; j_gene: TRBJ1-2; v_gene: TRBV7-2; CDR3nt: TGTGCCAGCAGCTTAGCAGACCCGAGAGGTGGCTACACCTTC; CDR3aa: CASSLADPRGGYTF
d_gene: TRBD1; abundance: -; j_gene: TRBJ1-6; v_gene: TRBV7-2; CDR3nt: TGTGCCAGCAGCGAGGGGACAGGGCAGTGGTCACCCCTCCACTTT; CDR3aa: CASSEGTGQWSPLHF
d_gene: TRBD1; abundance: -; j_gene: TRBJ1-4; v_gene: TRBV5-4; CDR3nt: TGTGCCAGCAGAGCGGACAGGGCTAATGAAAAACTGTTTTTT; CDR3aa: CASRADRANEKLFF
d_gene: -; abundance: -; j_gene: TRBJ2-3; v_gene: TRBV3-1/TRBV3-2; CDR3nt: TGTGCCAGCAGCCCTCGACTACCTCGGGATACGCAGTATTTT; CDR3aa: CASSPRLPRDTQYF
d_gene: -; abundance: -; j_gene: TRBJ2-2; v_gene: TRBV10-3; CDR3nt: TGTGCCATCAGTGGTTCTTTTGGGCAGGGCCTTTCGAACACCGGGGAGCTGTTTTTT; CDR3aa: CAISGSFGQGLSNTGELFF
d_gene: TRBD1; abundance: -; j_gene: TRBJ1-1; v_gene: TRBV6-5; CDR3nt: TGTGCCAGCAGTTATTCCTCGGGACAGGGTTTCTATGCTTTCTTT; CDR3aa: CASSYSSGQGFYAFF
d_gene: TRBD2; abundance: -; j_gene: TRBJ2-3; v_gene: TRBV7-2; CDR3nt: TGTGCCAGCAGCTTACAGGGACTAGCGGTCACAGATACGCAGTATTTT; CDR3aa: CASSLQGLAVTDTQYF
d_gene: TRBD1; abundance: -; j_gene: TRBJ1-5; v_gene: TRBV25-1; CDR3nt: TGTGCCAGCAGTGTCGGGACAGGGGCAAATCAGCCCCAGCATTTT; CDR3aa: CASSVGTGANQPQHF